This T cell receptor (beta chain) was sequenced in a study of T cell changes during pregnancy in multiple sclerosis. CDR3 length: 14 amino acids. Germline V CDR1 and CDR2: MNHEY, SMNVEV (reference sequence). J gave up 7 bases and V 4 bases, and 2 bases lay outside the gene matches. Clones were sequenced by immunoSEQ multiplex PCR, and TCRdb holds only the in-frame ones, with some missing. Counted here are tens of thousands of clones, roughly nine tenths occurring once; the ten biggest clones make up around 5.2%. The receptor was isolated from a female donor with multiple sclerosis, enrolled in a pregnancy study. J is TRBJ1-6 and V is TRBV27, with 9 bases fitting TRBD1. Here the sequenced sample was CD8+ T cells from peripheral blood mononuclear cells, taken before pregnancy. CDR3 in amino acids: CASSYRGLNSPLHF. CDR3 DNA: TGTGCCAGCAGTTACAGGGGGCTAAATTCACCCCTCCACTTT.